This TCR beta chain was recovered during a study of T-cell memory formation after mild COVID-19. A single record per CDR3 protein comes from TCRdb applying MiXCR to the 5' RACE reads. The data show about 350,000 distinct CDR3 sequences, 13% to 15% seen once. This clonotype occurred a few times. The V end lost 5 bases, the J end lost 2 bases, and 14 bases lay between the germline ends. Germline V gene sequence: CDR1 SGHTA, CDR2 FQGTGA. The CDR3 is made up of 15 amino acids. V usage is TRBV7-3 and J usage is TRBJ2-3; weak D call: TRBD1 (6 bases). Input material: PBMCs or a T cell subset sorted from them (not recorded which). This receptor was identified in a man aged 18 to 30 who had mild COVID-19 (a few samples of this study predate the infection). Cell type and time point are not known. The CDR3 spells CASSQQTGPTDTQYF. CDR3 nucleotides: TGTGCCAGCAGCCAACAGACAGGCCCCACAGATACGCAGTATTTT.